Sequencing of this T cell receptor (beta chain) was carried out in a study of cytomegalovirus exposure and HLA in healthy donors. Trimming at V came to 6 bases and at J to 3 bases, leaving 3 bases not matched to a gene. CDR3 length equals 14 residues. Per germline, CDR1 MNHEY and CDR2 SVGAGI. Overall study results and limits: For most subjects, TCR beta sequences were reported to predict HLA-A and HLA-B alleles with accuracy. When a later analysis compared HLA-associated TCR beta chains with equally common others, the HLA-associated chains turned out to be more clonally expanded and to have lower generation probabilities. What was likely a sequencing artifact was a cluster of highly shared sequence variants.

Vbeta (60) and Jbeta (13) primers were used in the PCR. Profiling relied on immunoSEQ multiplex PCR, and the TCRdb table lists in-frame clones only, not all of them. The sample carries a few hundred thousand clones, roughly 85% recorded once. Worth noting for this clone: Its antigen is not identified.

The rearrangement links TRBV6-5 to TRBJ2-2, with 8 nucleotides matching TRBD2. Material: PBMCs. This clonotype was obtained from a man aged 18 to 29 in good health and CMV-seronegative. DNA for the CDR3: TGTGCCAGCAGCGGGAGGGTTGACACCGGGGAGCTGTTTTTT. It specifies CASSGRVDTGELFF.